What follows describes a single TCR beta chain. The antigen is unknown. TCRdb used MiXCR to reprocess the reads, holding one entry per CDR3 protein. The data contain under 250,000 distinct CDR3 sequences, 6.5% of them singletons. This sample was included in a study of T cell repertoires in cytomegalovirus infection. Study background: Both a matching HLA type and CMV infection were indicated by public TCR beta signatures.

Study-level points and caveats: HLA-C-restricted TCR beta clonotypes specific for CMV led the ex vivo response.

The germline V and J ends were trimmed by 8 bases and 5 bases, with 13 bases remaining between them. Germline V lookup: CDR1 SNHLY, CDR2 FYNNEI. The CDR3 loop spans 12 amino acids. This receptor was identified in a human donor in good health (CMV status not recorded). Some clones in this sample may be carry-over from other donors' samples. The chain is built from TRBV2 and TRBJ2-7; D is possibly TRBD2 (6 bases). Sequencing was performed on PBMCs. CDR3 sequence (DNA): TGTGCCAGCGGTGGGGAGGACGACGAGCAGTACTTC. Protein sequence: CASGGEDDEQYF.